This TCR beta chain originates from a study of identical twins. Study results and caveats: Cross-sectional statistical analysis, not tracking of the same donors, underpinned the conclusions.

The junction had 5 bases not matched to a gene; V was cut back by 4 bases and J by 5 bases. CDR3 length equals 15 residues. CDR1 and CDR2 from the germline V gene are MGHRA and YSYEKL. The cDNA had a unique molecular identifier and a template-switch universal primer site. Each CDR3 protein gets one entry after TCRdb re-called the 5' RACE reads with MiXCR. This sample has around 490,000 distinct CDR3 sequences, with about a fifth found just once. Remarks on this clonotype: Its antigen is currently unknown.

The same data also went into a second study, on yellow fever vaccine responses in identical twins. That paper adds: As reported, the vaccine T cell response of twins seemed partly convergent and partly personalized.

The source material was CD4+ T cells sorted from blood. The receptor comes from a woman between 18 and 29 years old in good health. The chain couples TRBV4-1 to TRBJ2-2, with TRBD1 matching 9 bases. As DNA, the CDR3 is TGCGCCAGCAGCCCCGGGGACAGGGCAACCGGGGAGCTGTTTTTT. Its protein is CASSPGDRATGELFF.